This T cell receptor beta chain was documented in a study of OX40 agonist ivuxolimab in advanced cancers. About the study: The study reported partial responses in three patients: one hepatocellular carcinoma, two cutaneous melanoma.

Profiling relied on immunoSEQ multiplex PCR, and the TCRdb table lists in-frame clones only, not all of them. The top ten clones hold 4% to 4.5% of a sample with approximately 65,000 clones, nearly 90% of them seen once. The germline CDR1 and CDR2 sequences are MNHEY and SMNVEV (reference sequence). V was shortened by 2 bases and J by 0 bases, with 14 bases between the two germline ends. This CDR3 has 17 residues. This clone has just one count. The receptor comes from an adult with an advanced solid tumor such as melanoma, head and neck, liver or kidney cancer. The chain joins TRBV27 to TRBJ1-5; no clear D. Sequencing was performed on CD4+ or CD8+ T cells sorted from blood, taken in a trial of the OX40 agonist ivuxolimab. The CDR3 reads CASSLGAAPNSNQPQHF. The CDR3 nucleotides are TGTGCCAGCAGTTTAGGAGCAGCCCCAAATAGCAATCAGCCCCAGCATTTT.